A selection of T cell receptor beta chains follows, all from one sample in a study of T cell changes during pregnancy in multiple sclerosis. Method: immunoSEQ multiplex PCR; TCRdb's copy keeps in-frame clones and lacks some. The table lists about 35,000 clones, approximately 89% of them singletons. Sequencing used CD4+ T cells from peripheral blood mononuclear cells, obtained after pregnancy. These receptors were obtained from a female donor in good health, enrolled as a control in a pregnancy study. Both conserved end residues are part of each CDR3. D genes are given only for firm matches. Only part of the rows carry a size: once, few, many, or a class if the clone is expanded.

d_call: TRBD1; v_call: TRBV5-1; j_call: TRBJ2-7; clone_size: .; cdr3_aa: CASSIDREYEQYF; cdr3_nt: TGCGCCAGCAGCATCGACAGGGAGTACGAGCAGTACTTC
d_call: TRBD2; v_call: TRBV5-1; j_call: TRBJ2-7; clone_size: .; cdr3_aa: CASSIISGGVEEQYF; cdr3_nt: TGCGCCAGCAGCATAATTAGCGGGGGGGTCGAGGAGCAGTACTTC
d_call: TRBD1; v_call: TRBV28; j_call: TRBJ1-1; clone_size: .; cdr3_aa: CASSLDGTGSKAFF; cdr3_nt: TGTGCCAGCAGTTTAGATGGGACAGGGTCCAAGGCTTTCTTT
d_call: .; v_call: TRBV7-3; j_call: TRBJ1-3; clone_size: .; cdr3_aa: CASSELRRGAGNTIYF; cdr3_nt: TGTGCCAGCAGCGAATTACGCAGGGGAGCTGGAAACACCATATATTTT
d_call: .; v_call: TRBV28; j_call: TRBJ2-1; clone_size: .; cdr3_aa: CASTLGVGEQFF; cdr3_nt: TGTGCCAGCACCCTAGGGGTGGGAGAGCAGTTCTTC
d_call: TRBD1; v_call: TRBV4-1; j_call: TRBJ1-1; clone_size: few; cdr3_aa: CASSQDPLSRGPTEAFF; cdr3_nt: TGCGCCAGCAGCCAAGATCCCCTGAGCAGGGGGCCCACTGAAGCTTTCTTT
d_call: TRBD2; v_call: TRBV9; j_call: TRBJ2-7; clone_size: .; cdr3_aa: CASSPWTSGVGEQYF; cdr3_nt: TGTGCCAGCAGCCCATGGACTAGCGGGGTGGGCGAGCAGTACTTC
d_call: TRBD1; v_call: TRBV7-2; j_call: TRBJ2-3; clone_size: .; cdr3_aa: CASSLDRELSDTQYF; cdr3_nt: TGTGCCAGCAGCTTGGACAGGGAACTCTCGGATACGCAGTATTTT
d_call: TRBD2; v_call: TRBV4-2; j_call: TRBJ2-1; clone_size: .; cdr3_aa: CASSQDGRGSEQFF; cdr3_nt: TGTGCCAGCAGCCAAGATGGGAGGGGTAGCGAGCAGTTCTTC
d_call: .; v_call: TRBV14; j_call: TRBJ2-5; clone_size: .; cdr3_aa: CASSHPNWYQETQYF; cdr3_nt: TGTGCCAGCAGCCACCCCAACTGGTACCAAGAGACCCAGTACTTC
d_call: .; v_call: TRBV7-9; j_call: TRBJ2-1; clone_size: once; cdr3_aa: CASSHRYNEQFF; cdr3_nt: TGTGCCAGCAGCCACAGGTACAATGAGCAGTTCTTC
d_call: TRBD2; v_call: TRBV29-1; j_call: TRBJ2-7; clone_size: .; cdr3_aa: CSVDAGLAGREQYF; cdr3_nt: TGCAGCGTTGACGCTGGACTAGCGGGTCGCGAGCAGTACTTC
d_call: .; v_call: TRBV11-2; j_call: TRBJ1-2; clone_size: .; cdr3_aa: CASSDLTGGVGTGYTF; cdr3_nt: TGTGCCAGCAGCGATCTGACGGGGGGGGTAGGAACTGGCTACACCTTC
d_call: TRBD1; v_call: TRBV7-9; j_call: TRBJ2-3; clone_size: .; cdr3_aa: CASSLGPTGGTTDTQYF; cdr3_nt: TGTGCCAGCAGCTTAGGGCCGACAGGGGGCACGACAGATACGCAGTATTTT
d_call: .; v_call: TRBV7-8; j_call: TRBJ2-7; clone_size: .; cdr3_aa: CASSLPGSYEQYF; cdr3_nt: TGTGCCAGCAGCCTCCCGGGCTCCTACGAGCAGTACTTC
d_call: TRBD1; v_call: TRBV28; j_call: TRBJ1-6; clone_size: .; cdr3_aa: CASSLTGSNSPLHF; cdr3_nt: TGTGCCAGCAGCCTGACAGGGTCGAATTCACCCCTCCACTTT
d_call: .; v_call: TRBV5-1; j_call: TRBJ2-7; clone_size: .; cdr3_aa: CASSLESGAGHYEQYF; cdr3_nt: TGCGCCAGCAGCTTGGAGTCAGGGGCGGGCCACTACGAGCAGTACTTC
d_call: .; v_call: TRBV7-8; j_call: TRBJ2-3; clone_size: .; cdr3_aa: CASSHVQRASTDTQYF; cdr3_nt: TGTGCCAGCAGCCACGTCCAGCGGGCGAGCACAGATACGCAGTATTTT
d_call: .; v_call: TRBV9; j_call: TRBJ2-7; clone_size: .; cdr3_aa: CASSVGRGANYEQYF; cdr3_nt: TGTGCCAGCAGCGTAGGTCGGGGGGCTAACTACGAGCAGTACTTC
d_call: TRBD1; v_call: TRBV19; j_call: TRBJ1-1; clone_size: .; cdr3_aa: CASSPQGWGTEAFF; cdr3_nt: TGTGCCAGTAGCCCACAGGGGTGGGGCACTGAAGCTTTCTTT
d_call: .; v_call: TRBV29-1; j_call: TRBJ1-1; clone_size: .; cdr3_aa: CSVVDTEAFF; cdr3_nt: TGCAGCGTGGTAGACACTGAAGCTTTCTTT
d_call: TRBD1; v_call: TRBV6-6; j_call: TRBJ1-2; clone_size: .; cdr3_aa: CASSQWDRDVYTF; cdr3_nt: TGTGCCAGCAGTCAGTGGGACAGGGACGTCTACACCTTC
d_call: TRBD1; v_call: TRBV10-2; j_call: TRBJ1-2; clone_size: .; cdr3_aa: CALGGQDVLYGYTF; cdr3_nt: TGCGCCCTAGGGGGACAGGATGTTTTGTATGGCTACACCTTC
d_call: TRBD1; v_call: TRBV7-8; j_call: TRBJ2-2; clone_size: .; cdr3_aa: CASIIAGQGAGELFF; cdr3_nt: TGTGCCAGCATCATAGCGGGACAGGGGGCCGGGGAGCTGTTTTTT
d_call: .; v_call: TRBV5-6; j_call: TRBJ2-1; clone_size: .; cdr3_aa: CASSLAPSNEQFF; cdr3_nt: TGTGCCAGCAGCTTGGCCCCTAGCAATGAGCAGTTCTTC
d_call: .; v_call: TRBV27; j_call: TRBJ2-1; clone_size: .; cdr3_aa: CASTLGDEQFF; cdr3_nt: TGTGCCAGCACCCTAGGGGATGAGCAGTTCTTC
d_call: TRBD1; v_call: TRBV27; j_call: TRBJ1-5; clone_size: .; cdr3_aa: CASSPAHQGVDQPQHF; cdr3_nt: TGTGCCAGCAGTCCAGCCCACCAGGGGGTGGATCAGCCCCAGCATTTT
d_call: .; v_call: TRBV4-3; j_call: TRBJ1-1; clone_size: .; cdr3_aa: CASSQDRVGTEAFF; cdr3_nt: TGCGCCAGCAGCCAAGACAGGGTGGGGACTGAAGCTTTCTTT
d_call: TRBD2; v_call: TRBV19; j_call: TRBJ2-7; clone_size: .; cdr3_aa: CASSPSGGRLGEQYF; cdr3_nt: TGTGCCAGTAGCCCTTCGGGGGGGCGATTGGGCGAGCAGTACTTC
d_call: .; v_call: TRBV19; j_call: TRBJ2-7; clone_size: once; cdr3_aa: CASSPRGAGLSYEQYF; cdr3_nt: TGTGCCAGTAGTCCCCGGGGGGCGGGACTCTCCTACGAGCAGTACTTC
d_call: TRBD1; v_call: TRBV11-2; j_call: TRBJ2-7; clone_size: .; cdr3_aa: CASSSPRDRVGEQYF; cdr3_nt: TGTGCCAGCAGCTCCCCTCGGGACAGGGTAGGCGAGCAGTACTTC
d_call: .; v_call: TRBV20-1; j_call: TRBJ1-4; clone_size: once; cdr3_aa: CSAQRGKLFF; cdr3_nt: TGCAGTGCTCAAAGGGGAAAACTGTTTTTT
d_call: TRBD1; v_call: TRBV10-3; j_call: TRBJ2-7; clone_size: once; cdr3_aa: CAISGGQGTSSYEQYF; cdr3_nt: TGTGCCATCAGTGGGGGACAGGGGACGAGCTCCTACGAGCAGTACTTC
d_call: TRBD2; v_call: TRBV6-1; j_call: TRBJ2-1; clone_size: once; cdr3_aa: CATALTSGGNNEQFF; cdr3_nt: TGTGCCACAGCGCTCACTAGCGGGGGCAACAATGAGCAGTTCTTC
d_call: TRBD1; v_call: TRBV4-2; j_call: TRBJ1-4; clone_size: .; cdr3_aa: CASSQATGGDEKLFF; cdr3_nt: TGTGCCAGCAGCCAAGCAACAGGGGGGGATGAAAAACTGTTTTTT
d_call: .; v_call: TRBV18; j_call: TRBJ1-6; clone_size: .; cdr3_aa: CASSASGPLHF; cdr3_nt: TGTGCCAGCTCAGCCAGTGGACCCCTCCACTTT
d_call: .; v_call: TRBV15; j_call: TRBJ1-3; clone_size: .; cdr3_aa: CATSRDPGNTIYF; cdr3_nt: TGTGCCACCAGCAGAGATCCAGGAAACACCATATATTTT
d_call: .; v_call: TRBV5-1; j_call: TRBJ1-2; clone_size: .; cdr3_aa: CASQPTGLDYGYTF; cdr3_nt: TGCGCCAGCCAACCTACAGGGTTGGACTATGGCTACACCTTC
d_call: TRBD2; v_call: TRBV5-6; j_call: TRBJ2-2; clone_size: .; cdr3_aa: CASSFLRGGPEGELFF; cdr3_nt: TGTGCCAGCAGTTTCTTGCGGGGGGGCCCGGAGGGGGAGCTGTTTTTT
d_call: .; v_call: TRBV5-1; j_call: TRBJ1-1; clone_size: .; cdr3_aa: CASSLGTYTEAFF; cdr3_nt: TGCGCCAGCAGCTTGGGGACTTACACTGAAGCTTTCTTT
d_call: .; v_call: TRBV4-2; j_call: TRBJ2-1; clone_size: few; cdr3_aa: CASSQGGRGWYNEQFF; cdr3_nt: TGTGCCAGCAGCCAAGGGGGTAGGGGGTGGTACAATGAGCAGTTCTTC
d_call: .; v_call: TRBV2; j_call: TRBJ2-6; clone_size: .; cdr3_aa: CASSRQGSGANVLTF; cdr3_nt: TGTGCCAGCAGCAGGCAGGGCTCTGGGGCCAACGTCCTGACTTTC
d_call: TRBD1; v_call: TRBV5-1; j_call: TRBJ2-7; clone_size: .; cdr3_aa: CASSLAGTAYEQYF; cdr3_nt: TGCGCCAGCAGCTTGGCCGGGACAGCATACGAGCAGTACTTC
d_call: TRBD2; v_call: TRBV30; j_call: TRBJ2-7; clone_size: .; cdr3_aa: CAWSVGTREENEQYF; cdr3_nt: TGTGCCTGGAGTGTAGGGACTAGAGAGGAGAACGAGCAGTACTTC
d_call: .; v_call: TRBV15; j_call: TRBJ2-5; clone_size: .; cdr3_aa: CATATSGWDGETQYF; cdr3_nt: TGTGCCACCGCGACATCGGGGTGGGATGGAGAGACCCAGTACTTC
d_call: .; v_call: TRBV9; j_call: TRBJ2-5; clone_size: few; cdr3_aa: CASTKRLGQETQYF; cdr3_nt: TGTGCCAGCACCAAGAGGTTAGGACAAGAGACCCAGTACTTC
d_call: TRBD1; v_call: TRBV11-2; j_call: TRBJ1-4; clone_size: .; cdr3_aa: CASSPDRGTNEKLFF; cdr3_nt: TGTGCCAGCAGCCCCGACAGGGGAACTAATGAAAAACTGTTTTTT
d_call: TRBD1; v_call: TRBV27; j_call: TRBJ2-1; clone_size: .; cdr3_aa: CASSLSPGQPWGEQFF; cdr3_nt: TGTGCCAGCAGTTTATCACCGGGACAGCCGTGGGGTGAGCAGTTCTTC
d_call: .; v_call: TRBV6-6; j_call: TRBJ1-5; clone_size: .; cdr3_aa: CASSYGQDSNQPQHF; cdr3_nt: TGTGCCAGCAGTTACGGGCAGGATAGCAATCAGCCCCAGCATTTT
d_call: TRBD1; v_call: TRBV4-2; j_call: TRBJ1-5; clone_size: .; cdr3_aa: CASSQDPGQDNQPQHF; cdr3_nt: TGTGCCAGCAGCCAAGACCCCGGACAGGATAATCAGCCCCAGCATTTT
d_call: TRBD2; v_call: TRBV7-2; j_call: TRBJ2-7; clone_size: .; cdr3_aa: CASSLVLAGAYEQYF; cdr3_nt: TGTGCCAGCAGCTTAGTCCTAGCGGGCGCCTACGAGCAGTACTTC
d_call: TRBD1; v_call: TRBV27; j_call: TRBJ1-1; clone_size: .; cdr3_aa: CASSQGGQGGTEAFF; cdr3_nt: TGTGCCAGCAGTCAAGGGGGACAGGGTGGAACTGAAGCTTTCTTT
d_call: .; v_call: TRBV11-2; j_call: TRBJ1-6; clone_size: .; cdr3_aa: CASSLTPTGSYNSPLHF; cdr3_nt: TGTGCCAGCAGCTTAACCCCCACGGGATCCTATAATTCACCCCTCCACTTT